This T cell receptor (beta chain) was sequenced for a study of T-cell memory formation after mild COVID-19. The sample holds a few counts of this clonotype. MiXCR, run by TCRdb on the 5' RACE reads, gives a single entry per CDR3 protein. The table has some 450,000 distinct CDR3 sequences, roughly 18% seen once. Per the germline V gene, CDR1 is SGHTA and CDR2 is FQGNSA. CDR3 size: 12 residues. V gave up 5 bases and J gave up 14 bases, with 13 bases separating them. V and J are TRBV7-2 and TRBJ1-6; D unclear. The receptor's source is a man younger than 35 who had mild COVID-19 (a few samples of this study predate the infection). Cell type and time point are not known. The specimen sequenced was PBMCs or a T cell subset sorted from them (not recorded which). CDR3 in DNA: TGTGCCAGCAGCCCAGGCGTGGGGACCCTCCACTTT. Encoded protein: CASSPGVGTLHF. Full variable domain (outside the CDR3, taken from reference TRBV7-2 and TRBJ1-6): GAGVSQSPSNKVTEKGKDVELRCDPISGHTALYWYRQSLGQGLEFLIYFQGNSAPDKSGLPSDRFSAERTGGSVSTLTIQRTQQEDSAVYLCASSPGVGTLHFGNGTRLTVT.